The T cell receptor beta chain under discussion was sequenced for a study of radiotherapy plus CTLA-4 blockade in lung cancer. Background on the study: For around 18% of patients, objective responses occurred, and about 33% had disease control. The study's findings and limits: Some TCR clones had been derived from tumors. These clones expanded in peripheral blood after radiotherapy plus ipilimumab. Early blood T cell clone dynamics reportedly forecast response best, with interferon-beta.

The V end lost 2 bases, the J end lost 4 bases, and 14 bases lay between the germline ends. Germline V lookup: CDR1 MNHEY, CDR2 SVGAGI. This CDR3 region has 15 residues. This clone was recorded a few times. Its target is not known. Clones were sequenced by immunoSEQ multiplex PCR, and TCRdb holds only the in-frame ones, with some missing. The table includes over 70,000 clones, 86% detected once. Chemo-refractory metastatic non-small-cell lung cancer patients received focal radiation with ipilimumab CTLA-4 blockade. The chain employs TRBV6-5 and TRBJ1-1; maybe TRBD1 (6 bases). The TCR was taken from a human donor with non-small cell lung cancer who had a partial response to radiotherapy plus ipilimumab. Sequences were derived from peripheral blood, sampled from a patient treated with radiotherapy plus ipilimumab. CDR3 nucleotide sequence: TGTGCCAGCAGTTACCTGGACCGAGGGGGCACTGAAGCTTTCTTT. As protein: CASSYLDRGGTEAFF.